The sequence of this T cell receptor (beta chain) was determined in a study of CD8 T cells in Susac syndrome. Study details: When blood was collected, patients with Susac syndrome were therapy-naive, were taking corticosteroids, or were receiving intravenous immunoglobulin alone.

Patients with Susac syndrome showed fulfilment of recently defined diagnostic criteria for definite or probable disease. Germline V lookup: CDR1 MNHEY, CDR2 SVGEGT. V lost 4 bases to trimming and J lost 5 bases, with 15 bases between them. The CDR3 runs 15 residues. Reverse transcription used about 0.45 to 1 ug RNA and random hexamers. The amplification used immunoSEQ multiplex PCR on TCR beta CDR3; it spanned 54 Vbeta and 13 Jbeta. TCRdb itself ran the immunoSEQ multiplex PCR reads through MiXCR, one entry per CDR3 protein. Of tens of thousands of distinct CDR3 sequences in the sample, about 92% were seen once.

The sample was CD4+ T cells from PBMCs. The chain joins TRBV6-2 or TRBV6-3 to TRBJ1-5; no definite D call. The sequence came from a human donor with Susac syndrome. The CDR3 reads CASSSEGRAYQPQHF. CDR3 DNA sequence: TGTGCCAGCAGTTCAGAGGGAAGGGCCTATCAGCCCCAGCATTTT.